These 11 T cell receptor beta chains were sequenced from one sample in a study of shared clonotypes between healthy human individuals. The assay was immunoSEQ multiplex PCR, and TCRdb's table has in-frame clones only and misses some. The data show 500,000 or so clones, with approximately 95% seen just once and around 0.067% held by the top ten. The specimen was naive CD4+ T cells sorted from blood. The sample's subset: CD45RA+ positively selected. Every receptor here comes from a woman aged 25-40 years in good health.

The J gene is TRBJ1-3, the V gene TRBV2, with a possible D match to TRBD1 (5 bases). Trimming cost V 7 bases and J 9 bases, with 19 bases left between them. Germline values: CDR1 SNHLY, CDR2 FYNNEI. This CDR3 has 14 residues. Written as DNA, the CDR3 is TGTGCCAGCATCGGGACCTGGGATCGAAGCACCATATATTTT. Amino acids: CASIGTWDRSTIYF.

The chain joins TRBV29-1 to TRBJ1-1, with no clear D. Per germline, CDR1 SQVTM and CDR2 ANQGSEA. This CDR3 has 15 amino acids. Trimming left V 4 bases short and J 2 bases short, with 17 bases between. The CDR3 bases are TGCAGCGTTGCGTCGGGTCGCCGAGTAAACACTGAAGCTTTCTTT. This gives the protein CSVASGRRVNTEAFF.

This clone was detected only once. V usage is TRBV28 and J usage is TRBJ1-5, with TRBD1 identical over 8 bases. CDR1 and CDR2 from the germline V gene are MDHEN and SYDVKM. The CDR3 runs 15 residues. Unmatched junction bases numbered 9, after V lost 6 bases and J lost 5 bases. The DNA for the CDR3 is TGTGCCAGCAGCCAGATCGGACAGGGAGATCAGCCCCAGCATTTT. Translation gives CASSQIGQGDQPQHF.

The chain couples TRBV6-6 to TRBJ2-1; 10 nucleotides match TRBD2. V was clipped by 7 bases and J by 4 bases; unmatched bases: 4. The CDR3 has 14 residues. Germline CDR1 MNHNY, CDR2 SVGAGI (reference sequence). The DNA of the CDR3 is TGTGCCAGCACGCTAGCGGGAGCGTACAATGAGCAGTTCTTC. Protein product: CASTLAGAYNEQFF.

This chain links TRBV11-2 with TRBJ1-2; D unclear. This CDR3 is built from 14 residues. V was shortened by 1 base and J by 6 bases, with 12 bases between the two germline ends. Germline V lookup: CDR1 SGHAT, CDR2 FQNNGV. The CDR3 loop reads CASSLVASRDGYTF. CDR3 nucleotides: TGTGCCAGCAGCTTAGTCGCCTCAAGGGATGGCTACACCTTC.

V is TRBV6-4 and J is TRBJ1-4; D possibly corresponds to TRBD1 (6 bases). The CDR3 contains 16 residues. The V gene's germline CDR1 is MRHNA and CDR2 SNTAGT. The V gene lost 2 bases and the J gene lost 0 bases, with 10 bases spanning the gap. The CDR3 coding sequence is TGTGCCAGCAGTGACAATGGGACAACAACTAATGAAAAACTGTTTTTT. This codes for CASSDNGTTTNEKLFF.

The chain has TRBV28 and TRBJ2-2; D gene uncertain. Germline V CDR1 and CDR2: MDHEN, SYDVKM. The CDR3 loop spans 16 amino acids. Trimming cost V 4 bases and J 1 base, with 13 bases left between them. The CDR3 region has the DNA TGTGCCAGCAGTTCGTCCTGGCAACGGAACACCGGGGAGCTGTTTTTT. It specifies CASSSSWQRNTGELFF.

The rearrangement links TRBV11-2 to TRBJ2-2; TRBD2 agrees at 10 bases. Trimming took 1 base from V and 4 from J; bases not matched to a gene: 3. The CDR3 contains 16 residues. Germline lookup yields CDR1 SGHAT and CDR2 FQNNGV. CDR3 DNA: TGTGCCAGCAGCTTAGTGCCTAGCGGGAGCACCGGGGAGCTGTTTTTT. It codes for CASSLVPSGSTGELFF.

This chain links TRBV29-1 with TRBJ2-1; D is uncertain. CDR1 and CDR2 from the germline V gene are SQVTM and ANQGSEA. Trimming removed 4 bases at V and 9 bases at J, with 10 bases between. This CDR3 has 11 amino acids. This CDR3 is CSVVGMVEQFF. CDR3 DNA sequence: TGCAGCGTTGTGGGGATGGTTGAGCAGTTCTTC.

J is TRBJ1-6 and V is TRBV4-2, with a possible D match to TRBD1 (6 bases). The germline CDR1 and CDR2 sequences are LGHNA and YNFKEQ. This CDR3 contains 17 residues. Trimming stripped 0 bases from V and 7 bases from J, with 16 bases between. The CDR3 DNA reads as TGTGCCAGCAGCCAAGAGGGGGCCCGGGGACGGAATTCACCCCTCCACTTT. This codes for CASSQEGARGRNSPLHF.

The V call is TRBV27, the J call TRBJ1-1, with D tentatively TRBD1 (6 bases). The V gene's germline CDR1 is MNHEY and CDR2 SMNVEV (reference sequence). The CDR3 contains 15 residues. Trimming removed 6 bases at V and 1 base at J, with 15 bases between. The CDR3 region is CASSRITQGNTEAFF. The CDR3 nucleotides read TGTGCCAGCAGCCGCATAACACAGGGGAACACTGAAGCTTTCTTT.